This T cell receptor beta chain was profiled in a study of blood T cells in healthy people across ages. Broader study findings: No conclusive comparison of naive versus antigen-experienced cells was possible with unsorted PBMCs.

CDR1 is SEHNR and CDR2 is FQNEAQ in the germline V gene (reference sequence). Trimming cost V 1 base and J 3 bases, with 13 bases left between them. The CDR3 consists of 15 residues. The donors, aged about 6 to 95, were healthy Caucasians from Russia. Total RNA was extracted at no less than 5.5 micrograms per sample. Of note for this clonotype: The antigen remains unidentified.

Together with a sample-barcoded 5' primer, a J-beta primer mix was included in a second PCR lasting roughly 6 to 12 cycles. TCRdb analysed the 5' RACE reads with MiXCR anew, one entry per CDR3 protein. The data contain approximately 2,000,000 distinct CDR3 sequences, around 40% of them singletons. The V and J genes are TRBV7-9 and TRBJ2-7; D not resolved. The clonotype was recovered from a human donor in good health. The specimen sequenced was blood. CDR3 DNA sequence: TGTGCCAGCAGCTTAGTCTTGGCAGCAGTCTACGAGCAGTACTTC. It is translated as CASSLVLAAVYEQYF.